What follows are 14 T cell receptor beta chains derived from one specimen sequenced in a study of cytomegalovirus exposure and HLA in healthy donors. With 60 Vbeta and 13 Jbeta primers, the PCR was carried out. Generated by immunoSEQ multiplex PCR, the TCRdb table keeps only in-frame clones and is missing some. The table shows about 94,000 clones, with roughly 86% occurring only once. The sequenced sample was PBMCs. These receptors all come from a human donor in good health.

The V gene is TRBV29-1, the J gene TRBJ1-1, with D possibly matching TRBD1 (5 bases). The CDR3 is 12 amino acids. Germline V gene sequence: CDR1 SQVTM, CDR2 ANQGSEA. The CDR3 bases are TGCAAGGTCGGGGGGAGGGACACTGAAGCTTTCTTT. It encodes CKVGGRDTEAFF.

The chain carries TRBV14 and TRBJ1-4; no clear D gene. From germline, CDR1 is SGHDN and CDR2 FVKESK. The CDR3 has 14 amino acids. The V gene lost 4 bases and the J gene lost 4 bases, with 10 bases spanning the gap. The CDR3 protein is CASSLQNYNEKLFF. The DNA of the CDR3 is TGTGCCAGCAGCCTCCAGAATTATAATGAAAAACTGTTTTTT.

V and J are TRBV7-2 and TRBJ1-5; no definite D call. The ends were cut back, 1 base at V and 4 bases at J, with 11 bases in the middle. Germline V gives CDR1 SGHTA, CDR2 FQGNSA. This CDR3 comprises 15 residues. The CDR3 DNA is TGTGCCAGCAGCTTAGGTTCACAGAATAATCAGCCCCAGCATTTT. This encodes CASSLGSQNNQPQHF.

The chain couples TRBV7-2 to TRBJ2-5; the D gene is possibly TRBD1 (6 bases). This CDR3 is built from 14 residues. Per the germline V gene, CDR1 is SGHTA and CDR2 is FQGNSA. The germline V and J ends were trimmed by 5 bases and 4 bases, with 14 bases remaining between them. Here the CDR3 DNA reads TGTGCCAGCAGCCGCAACAGGGTGGCAGAGACCCAGTACTTC. It codes for CASSRNRVAETQYF.

The rearrangement links TRBV18 to TRBJ1-4; D not certain. Trimming took 6 bases from V and 5 from J, leaving 19 bases between them. The CDR3 contains 16 residues. Germline CDR1 reads KGHSH; CDR2 reads LQKENI. In nucleotides, the CDR3 is TGTGCCAGCTCCTCCACCCCCCCCAGTTTGAATGAAAAACTGTTTTTT. Encoded protein: CASSSTPPSLNEKLFF. The whole variable domain, remainder taken from reference TRBV18 and TRBJ1-4, is NAGVMQNPRHLVRRRGQEARLRCSPMKGHSHVYWYRQLPEEGLKFMVYLQKENIIDESGMPKERFSAEFPKEGPSILRIQQVVRGDSAAYFCASSSTPPSLNEKLFFGSGTQLSVL.

This rearrangement joins TRBV7-9 to TRBJ1-2, with D tentatively TRBD1 (5 bases). V dropped 1 base and J dropped 7 bases, with 13 bases sitting between them. In germline, CDR1 is SEHNR, CDR2 FQNEAQ (reference sequence). The CDR3 consists of 14 residues. The CDR3, as DNA: TGTGCCAGCAGCTTAGGCAGGGCAGCGGGTGGCTACACCTTC. Its translation: CASSLGRAAGGYTF.

CDR3 in DNA: TGTGCCAGCAGCTTATTTCGTCAGACAGGGCAGGGCTACACCTTC. Its translation: CASSLFRQTGQGYTF. V usage is TRBV7-2 and J usage is TRBJ1-2; TRBD1 matches 7 bases. Germline lookup yields CDR1 SGHTA and CDR2 FQGNSA. There are 15 residues in the CDR3. J gave up 8 bases and V 2 bases, and 11 bases lay outside the gene matches.

Concerning this clone itself: The sample holds other DNA sequences that translate to the same CDR3. The V and J genes are TRBV27 and TRBJ1-5; no reliable D call. Germline V lookup: CDR1 MNHEY, CDR2 SMNVEV (reference sequence). Trimming left V 2 bases short and J 4 bases short, with 6 bases between. This CDR3 is built from 13 residues. DNA for the CDR3: TGTGCCAGCAGTTTACGGGGAAATCAGCCCCAGCATTTT. It codes for CASSLRGNQPQHF.

The chain joins TRBV4-1 to TRBJ2-1; unclear D gene. Trimming took off 0 bases at V and 9 bases at J, with 3 bases between the two ends. The CDR3 totals 11 residues. CDR1 and CDR2 from the germline V gene are MGHRA and YSYEKL. CDR3 residues: CASSQDGEQFF. CDR3 nucleotide sequence: TGCGCCAGCAGCCAAGACGGTGAGCAGTTCTTC.

The rearrangement joins TRBV6-5 to TRBJ2-5, with 11 positions matching TRBD2. CDR1 and CDR2 (germline): MNHEY, SVGAGI. The V segment lost 6 bases and the J segment 9 bases; nucleotides outside the gene matches: 9. The CDR3 is made up of 14 amino acids. The CDR3: CASRQTSGAGAQYF. The CDR3 DNA follows: TGTGCCAGCAGACAGACTAGCGGGGCTGGGGCCCAGTACTTC.

The CDR3 sequence: CASSGTGPRGETQYF. The DNA for the CDR3 is TGTGCCAGCAGTGGTACCGGGCCCAGGGGTGAGACCCAGTACTTC. V usage is TRBV25-1 and J usage is TRBJ2-5, with a tentative D call TRBD1 (6 bases). V was shortened by 4 bases and J by 5 bases, with 17 bases between the two germline ends. The V gene's germline CDR1 is MGHDK and CDR2 SYGVNS. The CDR3 runs to 15 residues. The full variable domain, completed using reference TRBV25-1 and TRBJ2-5, is EADIYQTPRYLVIGTGKKITLECSQTMGHDKMYWYQQDPGMELHLIHYSYGVNSTEKGDLSSESTVSRIRTEHFPLTLESARPSHTSQYLCASSGTGPRGETQYFGPGTRLLVL.

As concerns this clone: An end of the junction differs from the germline gene, which may be a read error. This chain's CDR3 is CAGSPGLYYGYTF. CDR3 sequence (DNA): TGTGCCGGCAGCCCGGGACTTTACTATGGCTACACCTTC. The chain employs TRBV6-1 and TRBJ1-2, with a weak D call TRBD1 (5 bases). Germline-derived CDR1 and CDR2 are MNHNS and SASEGT. The CDR3 sequence is 13 residues long.

The count of this clone is one. The junction departs from germline at one end; a sequencing error may be responsible. This chain uses TRBV29-1 with TRBJ2-1, with 8 nucleotides matching TRBD1. The CDR3 spans 18 residues. Germline V gene lookup returns CDR1 SQVTM and CDR2 ANQGSEA. The CDR3 sequence is CSVVGRGRRGLSDNEQFF. As DNA, the CDR3 is TGCAGCGTTGTAGGCAGGGGGCGTCGGGGCCTCTCCGACAATGAGCAGTTCTTC.

This clone was counted once. Mismatch with germline at one junction end may stem from a read error. In the same sample, other DNA sequences code for this CDR3. The chain joins TRBV27 to TRBJ2-7; D possibly corresponds to TRBD1 (6 bases). This CDR3 is 16 amino acids long. The germline CDR1 and CDR2 sequences are MNHEY and SMNVEV (reference sequence). CDR3 sequence reads: CASSLSIGGQYNEQYF. The CDR3 bases are TGCGCCAGCAGTTTATCGATAGGGGGACAATACAACGAGCAGTACTTC.